These 11 T cell receptor beta chains were sequenced from one sample in a study of beta chain features in type 1 diabetes. Study findings and constraints: TCRB CDR3s were moderately but significantly shorter in Type 1 diabetes patients in all four CD4+ subsets.

No antigen has been assigned to these receptors. Expressed TCRB transcripts were sequenced after all isolated RNA was converted to cDNA. Measured with immunoSEQ multiplex PCR; TCRdb has only the in-frame clones, and not every one. The table includes more than 200,000 clones, around 15% detected once. The specimen was naive CD4+ T cells from blood. The receptors were gathered from a man between 25 and 39 years old with type 1 diabetes.

This rearrangement joins TRBV5-1 to TRBJ2-5, with 10 positions matching TRBD1. CDR1 is SGHRS, CDR2 YFSETQ, per germline. This CDR3 comprises 15 residues. V gave up 4 bases and J gave up 3 bases; unmatched junction bases: 6. CDR3 loop: CASSEIGTGEETQYF. The CDR3 nucleotides read TGCGCCAGCAGCGAAATCGGGACAGGGGAAGAGACCCAGTACTTC.

The chain joins TRBV29-1 to TRBJ2-3; D is ambiguous. CDR1 and CDR2 (germline): SQVTM, ANQGSEA. This CDR3 spans 15 amino acids. The CDR3 DNA sequence: TGCAGAGCGTCTCGTACGGTCGGTAGCACAGATACGCAGTATTTT. The encoded protein is CRASRTVGSTDTQYF.

The sample holds a few counts of this clone. The chain recombines TRBV29-1 with TRBJ2-3; D unclear. The CDR3 is 11 residues long. Germline CDR1 SQVTM, CDR2 ANQGSEA. Between the trimmed V and J ends, which lost 7 bases and 1 base, there was a span of 6 bases. As DNA, the CDR3 is TGCAGCGGAACGCGCACAGATACGCAGTATTTT. Translation gives CSGTRTDTQYF.

This clone was observed a handful of times. The genes are TRBV30 and TRBJ2-1, with TRBD1 matching over 8 bases. In germline, CDR1 is GTSNPN, CDR2 SVGIG (reference sequence). CDR3 size: 16 residues. After removal of 4 bases from V and 12 bases from J, the junction contained 20 bases not matched to a gene. The CDR3: CAWNRPAAGQGGGQFF. The CDR3 bases are TGTGCCTGGAACCGTCCGGCCGCTGGACAGGGTGGCGGGCAGTTCTTC.

This clone turned up a few times. The rearrangement links TRBV29-1 to TRBJ1-4, with D tentatively TRBD1 (5 bases). Trimming removed 4 bases at V and 4 bases at J, with 10 bases between. CDR1 SQVTM and CDR2 ANQGSEA come from the germline V gene. The CDR3 sequence is 13 residues long. CDR3 loop: CSVVRDGNEKLFF. CDR3 DNA sequence: TGCAGCGTTGTGCGGGACGGTAATGAAAAACTGTTTTTT.

The chain joins TRBV30 to TRBJ2-2; possibly TRBD2 for D (6 bases). CDR1 and CDR2 from the germline V gene are GTSNPN and SVGIG (reference sequence). V lost 0 bases, J lost 6 bases, and 14 bases lay in between. This CDR3 has 15 amino acids. Written as DNA, the CDR3 is TGTGCCTGGAGTGTACGGGCTAGCGTGGCCGGGGAGCTGTTTTTT. Its protein product is CAWSVRASVAGELFF.

The chain couples TRBV27 to TRBJ2-6; D is uncertain. The CDR3 loop spans 15 amino acids. V lost 2 bases and J 4 bases, leaving 9 bases between the germline ends. Germline assignment: CDR1 MNHEY and CDR2 SMNVEV (reference sequence). CDR3 protein: CASSLPGAGANVLTF. The CDR3 coding sequence is TGTGCCAGCAGTTTACCCGGAGCCGGGGCCAACGTCCTGACTTTC.

The chain uses TRBV20-1 and TRBJ1-2; D not certain. The CDR3 has 11 amino acids. Trimming took 3 bases from V and 8 from J, leaving 10 bases between them. CDR1 and CDR2 from the germline V gene are DFQATT and SNEGSKA (reference sequence). CDR3 amino acids: CSARRGEGYTF. CDR3 coding DNA: TGCAGTGCTAGGCGCGGGGAAGGCTACACCTTC.

The chain links TRBV7-2 to TRBJ2-7; D call uncertain. The germline V and J ends were trimmed by 1 base and 3 bases, with 16 bases remaining between them. The germline V gene encodes CDR1 SGHTA and CDR2 FQGNSA. The CDR3 sequence is 16 residues long. This chain's CDR3 is CASSLVPQNKVYEQYF. The CDR3 DNA follows: TGTGCCAGCAGCTTAGTCCCCCAGAACAAGGTCTACGAGCAGTACTTC.

This clone has only a few counts. The chain uses TRBV19 and TRBJ2-1, with TRBD2 identical over 11 bases. CDR3 length equals 15 residues. V lost 5 bases and J lost 5; bases outside the gene matches: 5. The germline CDR1 and CDR2 sequences are LNHDA and SQIVND (reference sequence). The CDR3 DNA reads TGTGCCAGTAGTGGGACTAGCGGCGAACACAATGAGCAGTTCTTC. It is translated as CASSGTSGEHNEQFF.

The sample holds one count of this clone. The chain uses TRBV2 and TRBJ1-4; D gene uncertain. Trimming cost V 8 bases and J 7 bases, with 20 bases left between them. The CDR3 contains 15 residues. Germline CDR1 and CDR2: SNHLY and FYNNEI. In nucleotides, the CDR3 is TGTGCCAGCGCGGTTGACCGCCCGAGGGCTGAAAAACTGTTTTTT. It yields the protein CASAVDRPRAEKLFF.